Presented here are 27 T cell receptor beta chains from one specimen sequenced in a study of blood T cells in healthy people across ages. Through a sample-barcoded 5' primer and a J-beta primer mix, a second PCR was run for roughly 6 to 11 cycles. Using its own MiXCR run on the 5' RACE reads, TCRdb lists one record per CDR3 protein. The data contain over 1,500,000 distinct CDR3 sequences, 49% of them singletons. The sequencing input was blood. All receptors derive from a woman between 40 and 55 years old in good health.

The chain couples TRBV27 to TRBJ1-2; TRBD1 matches at 8 bases. This CDR3 contains 16 residues. Losses at the gene ends were 5 bases for V and 0 bases for J; bases not matched to a gene: 8. Germline V gives CDR1 MNHEY, CDR2 SMNVEV (reference sequence). CDR3: CASSPRDRTTNYGYTF. Written as DNA, the CDR3 is TGTGCCAGCAGTCCCCGGGACAGGACCACTAACTATGGCTACACCTTC.

The V call is TRBV10-2, the J call TRBJ1-1, with 7 bases aligning to TRBD1. This CDR3 region has 14 residues. Germline assignment: CDR1 WSHSY and CDR2 SAAADI. V lost 6 bases and J lost 0; bases outside the gene matches: 4. The CDR3 spells CASREQGMNTEAFF. CDR3 DNA: TGCGCCAGCAGGGAACAGGGGATGAACACTGAAGCTTTCTTT.

The chain combines TRBV6-2 or TRBV6-3 with TRBJ2-7; 10 bases map to TRBD2. CDR1 is MNHEY, CDR2 SVGEGT, per germline. V shed 6 bases, J shed 0 bases, and the junction held 5 bases outside the gene matches. CDR3 length: 15 amino acids. Written as DNA, the CDR3 is TGTGCCAGCAGCCGTAGCGGGGGGAGCTCCTACGAGCAGTACTTC. Translating it yields CASSRSGGSSYEQYF.

This clonotype has just one count. This chain joins TRBV29-1 and TRBJ1-4; possibly TRBD1 for D (5 bases). The CDR3 contains 13 residues. The germline V gene has CDR1 SQVTM and CDR2 ANQGSEA. The CDR3 DNA sequence: TGCAGTGGGCGTGGAATCGAGGGGGAAAAACTGTTTTTT. This translates into CSGRGIEGEKLFF. The whole variable domain, filled in from reference TRBV29-1 and TRBJ1-4, reads SAVISQKPSRDICQRGTSLTIQCQVDSQVTMMFWYRQQPGQSLTLIATANQGSEATYESGFVIDKFPISRPNLTFSTLTVSNMSPEDSSIYLCSGRGIEGEKLFFGSGTQLSVL.

V is TRBV27 and J is TRBJ1-2, with D perhaps TRBD1 (6 bases). The CDR3 sequence is 15 residues long. V lost 4 bases to trimming and J lost 2 bases, with 14 bases between them. Germline V gives CDR1 MNHEY, CDR2 SMNVEV (reference sequence). The CDR3 nucleotides read TGTGCCAGCAGTTCCACAGGGTTAGGGAACTATGGCTACACCTTC. It is translated as CASSSTGLGNYGYTF.

CDR3 region: CASSETYYYGYTF. The DNA of the CDR3 is TGTGCCAGCAGTGAGACCTACTACTATGGCTACACCTTC. The gene calls are TRBV6-1 and TRBJ1-2, with D unresolved. Between the trimmed V and J ends, which lost 3 bases and 3 bases, there was a span of 8 bases. CDR1 is MNHNS, CDR2 SASEGT, per germline. The CDR3 covers 13 residues.

The gene calls are TRBV7-9 and TRBJ2-5; 9 bases are a match to TRBD1. The CDR3 covers 17 residues. CDR1 SEHNR and CDR2 FQNEAQ come from the germline V gene (reference sequence). The V gene end was trimmed by 5 bases and the J gene end by 1 base; junction bases not matched to a gene: 11. CDR3 in DNA: TGTGCCAGCAGCATATTACCGGGACAGGGTGGCCAAGAGACCCAGTACTTC. Translating gives CASSILPGQGGQETQYF.

This clonotype was counted at least ten times. The rearrangement uses TRBV7-2 and TRBJ2-5; D might be TRBD1 (6 bases). Trimming took off 0 bases at V and 4 bases at J, with 9 bases between the two ends. The V gene's germline CDR1 is SGHTA and CDR2 FQGNSA. This CDR3 contains 14 residues. The CDR3 reads CASSLAGAGETQYF. The CDR3, as DNA: TGTGCCAGCAGCTTAGCGGGGGCGGGAGAGACCCAGTACTTC.

This chain links TRBV12-3 or TRBV12-4 with TRBJ2-5, with a possible D match to TRBD1 (5 bases). Trimming took 7 bases from V and 6 from J, leaving 9 bases between them. This CDR3 spans 11 amino acids. In nucleotides, the CDR3 is TGTGCCAGCAACCAGGACAAGACCCAGTACTTC. This encodes CASNQDKTQYF.

The rearrangement joins TRBV7-6 to TRBJ2-1; D not certain. This CDR3 spans 17 amino acids. V dropped 2 bases and J dropped 0 bases, with 14 bases sitting between them. Germline V gene sequence: CDR1 SGHVS, CDR2 FNYEAQ. The CDR3: CASSLFAMSSSYNEQFF. For the CDR3, the DNA is TGTGCCAGCAGCTTATTTGCGATGAGTAGCTCCTACAATGAGCAGTTCTTC.

The J gene is TRBJ1-5, the V gene TRBV7-2; 7 bases align to TRBD1. The CDR3 totals 16 residues. V gave up 2 bases and J gave up 6 bases; unmatched junction bases: 10. Germline CDR1 SGHTA, CDR2 FQGNSA. In DNA, the CDR3 is TGTGCCAGCAGCTTAAGATCAGGGGGGCTCCGTCAGCCCCAGCATTTT. Protein product: CASSLRSGGLRQPQHF.

V gene TRBV4-2 combines with J gene TRBJ1-2; D gene uncertain. V was shortened by 0 bases and J by 5 bases, with 10 bases between the two germline ends. Germline loops: CDR1 LGHNA, CDR2 YNFKEQ. This CDR3 is built from 14 residues. The CDR3 DNA follows: TGTGCCAGCAGCCAAGAGCGGTTTTCTTATGGCTACACCTTC. It is translated as CASSQERFSYGYTF.

This clonotype has a handful of counts. V usage is TRBV15 and J usage is TRBJ2-7, with 7 bases aligning to TRBD1. CDR1 is LNHNV and CDR2 is YYDKDF in the germline V gene (reference sequence). J lost 3 bases, V lost 0 bases, and 5 bases had no gene match. There are 15 residues in the CDR3. The CDR3 loop reads CATSREVTGNYEQYF. The CDR3 nucleotides read TGTGCCACCAGCAGAGAAGTGACAGGGAACTACGAGCAGTACTTC.

There are a few counts of this clonotype. The junction and the germline gene differ at one end; a read error may be behind it. The J gene is TRBJ2-5, the V gene TRBV7-7, with 14 bases lining up with TRBD2. Germline V gene sequence: CDR1 SSHAT, CDR2 FNYEAQ (reference sequence). The CDR3 spans 18 residues. The CDR3 is CASSPGLAGGYIQETQYF. The CDR3 bases are TGTGCTAGCAGCCCAGGACTAGCGGGGGGATACATCCAAGAGACCCAGTACTTC.

The chain links TRBV7-2 to TRBJ2-4; 8 bases agree with TRBD2. CDR3 length: 14 amino acids. Germline V gene lookup returns CDR1 SGHTA and CDR2 FQGNSA. The J segment lost 13 bases and the V segment lost 5 bases, leaving 13 bases of the junction unmatched. The DNA of the CDR3 is TGTGCCAGCAGCCAAGCGGGGGAGGTGGGGGAGCAGTACTTC. Translating gives CASSQAGEVGEQYF.

This chain connects TRBV20-1 to TRBJ1-2, with TRBD1 matching over 8 bases. The CDR3 sequence is 14 residues long. The germline gives CDR1 DFQATT, CDR2 SNEGSKA (reference sequence). V trimming: 3 bases; J trimming: 3 bases; junction bases outside the gene matches: 6. Here the CDR3 reads CSARDRANYYGYTF. As DNA, the CDR3 is TGCAGTGCTAGGGACAGGGCAAATTACTATGGCTACACCTTC.

For this clonotype: One junction end does not reproduce the germline sequence, and a read error may be involved. The rearrangement uses TRBV24-1 and TRBJ1-2; D gene ambiguous. The germline gives CDR1 KGHDR, CDR2 SFDVKD. This CDR3 region has 12 residues. CDR3 residues: CATSDWSYGCTF. The CDR3 DNA is TGTGCCACCAGTGATTGGAGCTATGGCTGCACCTTC.

The chain recombines TRBV4-1 with TRBJ1-6, with D unclear. Between the trimmed V and J ends, which lost 7 bases and 8 bases, there was a span of 12 bases. In germline, CDR1 is MGHRA, CDR2 YSYEKL. The CDR3 sequence is 13 residues long. CDR3 sequence reads: CASTARSYSPLHF. The CDR3 nucleotides read TGCGCCAGCACCGCCCGTTCTTATTCACCCCTCCACTTT.

This clonotype appeared a single time. The chain is built from TRBV19 and TRBJ2-6; possibly TRBD1 for D (5 bases). The CDR3 totals 16 residues. V was cut by 4 bases and J by 0 bases, with 10 bases left in between. The germline CDR1 and CDR2 sequences are LNHDA and SQIVND (reference sequence). The CDR3 here is CASSSLDSSGANVLTF. CDR3 in DNA: TGTGCCAGTAGTAGCCTAGACAGCTCTGGGGCCAACGTCCTGACTTTC.

This clonotype showed up just once. The J gene is TRBJ2-7, the V gene TRBV28; D is perhaps TRBD2 (6 bases). V dropped 5 bases and J dropped 3 bases, with 14 bases sitting between them. Germline V gives CDR1 MDHEN, CDR2 SYDVKM. The CDR3 covers 14 residues. The CDR3 spells CASSVGGRGYEQYF. The CDR3 DNA reads TGTGCCAGCAGTGTAGGAGGGCGCGGCTACGAGCAGTACTTC.

In this sample, this clonotype turned up a few times. The chain couples TRBV10-3 to TRBJ2-5; 8 bases line up with TRBD1. This CDR3 has 13 residues. Germline CDR1 and CDR2: ENHRY and SYGVKD. Unmatched junction bases numbered 6, after V lost 9 bases and J lost 3 bases. This chain's CDR3 is CAIGTGDEETQYF. The CDR3 DNA follows: TGTGCCATTGGGACAGGAGACGAAGAGACCCAGTACTTC.

This chain links TRBV4-2 with TRBJ2-7; perhaps TRBD2 as D (6 bases). The V and J ends lost 4 bases and 0 bases respectively, with 13 bases between them. CDR3 length: 15 amino acids. CDR1 is LGHNA and CDR2 is YNFKEQ in the germline V gene. The CDR3 nucleotides are TGTGCCAGCAGCCCCAAATGGGAGGTCTCCTACGAGCAGTACTTC. Its protein product is CASSPKWEVSYEQYF.

This clonotype turned up a few times. The V and J genes are TRBV4-2 and TRBJ1-4; weak D call: TRBD1 (6 bases). This CDR3 is built from 15 residues. Deletions cut 0 bases from V and 5 bases from J, with 10 bases between. Germline-derived CDR1 and CDR2 are LGHNA and YNFKEQ. The CDR3 loop is CASSQEQGGNEKLFF. The CDR3 coding sequence is TGTGCCAGCAGCCAAGAACAGGGCGGGAATGAAAAACTGTTTTTT.

This clonotype came up a few times. The chain recombines TRBV5-5 with TRBJ1-2; the D gene is possibly TRBD1 (6 bases). The V end was cut by 2 bases, the J end by 7 bases, with 15 bases between. CDR3 size: 14 residues. Per the germline V gene, CDR1 is SGHKS and CDR2 is YYEKEE (reference sequence). CDR3 in DNA: TGTGCCAGCAGCTTAAATGGGGGGGCTACTGGCTACACCTTC. It yields the protein CASSLNGGATGYTF.

The rearrangement uses TRBV4-3 and TRBJ2-5; the match to TRBD2 covers 7 bases. Germline V gene lookup returns CDR1 LGHNA and CDR2 YSLEER. The ends lost 2 bases at V and 0 bases at J; junction bases unmatched: 3. The CDR3 loop spans 15 amino acids. The CDR3 DNA is TGCGCCAGCAGCCAACCGCGGGAGTACCAAGAGACCCAGTACTTC. Its protein is CASSQPREYQETQYF.

The chain is built from TRBV6-2 or TRBV6-3 and TRBJ1-1, with a weak D call TRBD1 (6 bases). Germline values: CDR1 MNHEY, CDR2 SVGEGT. The CDR3 consists of 17 residues. V was cut by 6 bases and J by 1 base, with 21 bases left in between. CDR3 loop: CASRKHLIQGGNTEAFF. The CDR3 DNA is TGTGCCAGCAGGAAGCACCTAATACAGGGAGGGAACACTGAAGCTTTCTTT.

The gene calls are TRBV6-6 and TRBJ2-2; possible D gene TRBD2, 6 bases. This CDR3 comprises 13 residues. V lost 7 bases, J lost 7 bases, and 13 bases lay in between. Per the germline V gene, CDR1 is MNHNY and CDR2 is SVGAGI (reference sequence). In DNA, the CDR3 is TGTGCCAGCATTCATACCGGGAGCGGGGAGCTGTTTTTT. It translates to CASIHTGSGELFF.